This TCR beta chain was sequenced for a study of CD8+ T cells in alopecia areata. General study points: Many of the expanded lesional clones endured in scalp and blood while on tofacitinib. The link between baseline CD8+ expansion and response remains uncertain with one nonresponder. The study found tofacitinib significantly decreased scalp clonality and expanded CD8+ clones among the top 100.

Treatment: oral pan-JAK inhibitor, 5-10 mg twice daily. Researchers took lesional scalp punch biopsies and peripheral blood from people who were alopecia areata patients. Trimming cost V 2 bases and J 1 base; bases outside gene matches: 16. This CDR3 comprises 20 residues. Germline CDR1 MNHEY, CDR2 SMNVEV (reference sequence). Once RNA had been extracted, it was reverse transcribed into cDNA to act as the sequencing template. The data were produced by immunoSEQ multiplex PCR, yet TCRdb's version contains in-frame clones alone and is incomplete. This table has some 190,000 clones, roughly 60% appearing once. Details on this clone: No antigen is known for it.

The sequence was collected from a human donor with alopecia areata. V gene TRBV27 combines with J gene TRBJ2-3, with 9 nucleotides matching TRBD1. The source material was CD4+ T cells sorted from blood, sampled at week 24, from a patient treated with tofacitinib. CDR3 in amino acids: CASSLRTGDRLPRGTDTQYF. The CDR3 DNA reads as TGTGCCAGCAGTTTAAGGACAGGGGATCGCCTCCCCAGAGGCACAGATACGCAGTATTTT.